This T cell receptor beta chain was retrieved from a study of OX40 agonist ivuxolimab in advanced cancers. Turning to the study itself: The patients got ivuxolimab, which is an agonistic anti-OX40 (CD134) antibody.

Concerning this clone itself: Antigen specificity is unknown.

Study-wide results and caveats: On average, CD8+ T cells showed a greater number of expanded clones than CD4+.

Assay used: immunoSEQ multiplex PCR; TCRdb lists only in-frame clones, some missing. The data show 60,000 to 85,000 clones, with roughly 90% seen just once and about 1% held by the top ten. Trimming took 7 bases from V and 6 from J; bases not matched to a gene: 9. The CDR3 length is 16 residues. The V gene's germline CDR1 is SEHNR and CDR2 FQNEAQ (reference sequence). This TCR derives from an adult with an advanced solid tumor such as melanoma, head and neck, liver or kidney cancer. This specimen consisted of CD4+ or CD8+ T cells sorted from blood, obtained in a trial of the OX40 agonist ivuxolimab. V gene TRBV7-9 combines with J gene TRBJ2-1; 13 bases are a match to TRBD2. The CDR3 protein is CASISPGLAGVNEQFF. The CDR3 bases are TGTGCCAGCATCTCACCCGGACTAGCGGGAGTCAATGAGCAGTTCTTC.